This T cell receptor (beta chain) was sequenced during a study of cytomegalovirus exposure and HLA in healthy donors. Findings and limits, study-wide: Reportedly, a later analysis found an Asian-associated ancestry cluster had fewer N-insertions than the approximately 640-donor mean. Usually a TCR sequence was rare, but some public TCRs were found in many donors.

To note about this clone: Its antigen is still unknown.

Donors showed nominal health when sampled, although they likely had unrecorded immune exposures. The V end was cut by 3 bases, the J end by 7 bases, with 16 bases between. Germline-derived CDR1 and CDR2 are LGHNA and YSLEER. This CDR3 is 15 amino acids long. PCR involved 60 Vbeta and 13 Jbeta primers. Profiling relied on immunoSEQ multiplex PCR, and the TCRdb table lists in-frame clones only, not all of them. Counted here are over 100,000 clones, about 78% occurring once; the ten biggest clones make up about 1.5%. The rearrangement links TRBV4-3 to TRBJ2-1; maybe TRBD1 (5 bases). The clonotype originates from a female donor in good health and CMV-seronegative. Sequencing used PBMCs. In DNA form, the CDR3 reads TGCGCCAGCAGCCAGGAAGGGGCTCCTTTGAATGAGCAGTTCTTC. It codes for CASSQEGAPLNEQFF.